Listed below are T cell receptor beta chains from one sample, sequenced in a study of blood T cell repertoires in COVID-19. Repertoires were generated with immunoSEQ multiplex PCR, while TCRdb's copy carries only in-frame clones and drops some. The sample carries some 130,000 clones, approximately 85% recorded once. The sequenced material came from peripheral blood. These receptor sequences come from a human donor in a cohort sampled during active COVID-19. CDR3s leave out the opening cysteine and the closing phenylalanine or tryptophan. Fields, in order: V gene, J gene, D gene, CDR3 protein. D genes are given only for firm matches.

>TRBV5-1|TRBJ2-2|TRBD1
ASSTGQGDVGELF
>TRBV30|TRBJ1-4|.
AWRAPGGTNEKLF
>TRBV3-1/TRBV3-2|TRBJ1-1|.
ASSQAGVTEAF
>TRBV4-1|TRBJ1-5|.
ASSQVFSGWGSYQPQH
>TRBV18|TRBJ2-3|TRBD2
ASSPGRLADTQY
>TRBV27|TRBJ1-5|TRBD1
ASRPGTGHQPQH
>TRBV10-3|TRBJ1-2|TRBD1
AIGRTGSYGYT
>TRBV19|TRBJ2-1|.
ASSEASTGQF
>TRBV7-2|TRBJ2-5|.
ASSPGRGPQETQY
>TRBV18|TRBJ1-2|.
ASLPQINYGYT
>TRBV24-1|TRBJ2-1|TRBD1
ATSDYGTGYNEQF
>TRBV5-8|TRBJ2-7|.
ASSQGGRRLEQY
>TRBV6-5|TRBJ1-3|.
ASRGRNTIY
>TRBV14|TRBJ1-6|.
ASSPRGYSPLH
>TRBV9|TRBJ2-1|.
ASSSRTAYNEQF
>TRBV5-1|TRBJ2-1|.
ASATSGSEQF
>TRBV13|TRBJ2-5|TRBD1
ASSLDRGLFETQY
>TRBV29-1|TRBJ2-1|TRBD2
SVTSISGINNEQF
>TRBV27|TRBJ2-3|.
ASSLFRGDTDTQY
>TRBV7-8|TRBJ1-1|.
ASSLSYTEAF
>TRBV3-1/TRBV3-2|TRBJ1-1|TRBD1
ASSPGGTEAF
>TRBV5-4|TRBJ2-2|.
ASSVSRGANTGELF
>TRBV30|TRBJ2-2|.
AWFDRSGTGELF
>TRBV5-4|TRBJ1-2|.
ASSLGQYYGYT
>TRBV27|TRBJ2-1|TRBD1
ASLHRDSSYNEQF
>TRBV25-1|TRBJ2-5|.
ASSEETGLEETQY